This TCR beta chain came from a study of T cell repertoires in ileal Crohn's disease. The data were produced by immunoSEQ multiplex PCR, yet TCRdb's version contains in-frame clones alone and is incomplete. The profile covers roughly 7,400 clones, with roughly 72% appearing a single time and almost 7.5% taken by the ten largest. The length of the CDR3 is 13 residues. Germline values: CDR1 MGHRA, CDR2 YSYEKL. The V end lost 1 base, the J end lost 5 bases, and 9 bases lay between the germline ends. Whole-study results and caveats: Clonality above 26.8% at surgery always came with endoscopic recurrence. Clonal expansions were more frequent in active smokers than non-smokers at surgery.

For this clone: The target antigen is unknown.

Sample time point: neoterminal ileum biopsy at postoperative endoscopy, about 6 months after surgery. The sample taken for sequencing was ileal tissue. This TCR came from an adult with Crohn's disease. This chain joins TRBV4-1 and TRBJ2-7; tentative D call: TRBD2 (6 bases). The CDR3 is CASSQGEADEQYF. Here the CDR3 DNA reads TGCGCCAGCAGCCAAGGGGAGGCGGACGAGCAGTACTTC.